The rows below give T cell receptor beta chains drawn from one sample of a study of control samples from healthy donors and cancer patients. The data were produced by immunoSEQ multiplex PCR, yet TCRdb's version contains in-frame clones alone and is incomplete. This table holds about 160,000 clones, 96% found once. What was sequenced was blood. All receptors derive from a woman in her 30s in good health. Each CDR3 is given with its conserved first and last residue. Each record gives: D gene, clone size, J gene, V gene, CDR3 protein, CDR3 DNA. D genes are given only for firm matches. Not all rows give a size; the values are once, few, many and, for expanded clones, a class.

>TRBD1|.|TRBJ2-3|TRBV24-1
CATSPPGQGLDTQYF
TGTGCCACCAGCCCCCCCGGACAGGGGTTAGATACGCAGTATTTT
>.|.|TRBJ1-5|TRBV5-1
CASSLGGVSNQPQHF
TGCGCCAGCAGCTTAGGAGGGGTTTCCAATCAGCCCCAGCATTTT
>.|.|TRBJ2-1|TRBV9
CASSAEDKASYNEQFF
TGTGCCAGCAGCGCCGAGGACAAGGCTTCCTACAATGAGCAGTTCTTC
>.|.|TRBJ2-1|TRBV19
CASTLSPQGTYNEQFF
TGTGCCAGTACCCTCTCCCCACAGGGCACCTACAATGAGCAGTTCTTC
>TRBD2|.|TRBJ2-3|TRBV6-5
CASSGTSGRTDTQYF
TGTGCCAGCAGCGGGACTAGCGGGAGGACAGATACGCAGTATTTT
>.|.|TRBJ2-1|TRBV30
CACNPGPVGQFF
TGTGCCTGTAACCCAGGACCGGTGGGGCAGTTCTTC
>.|.|TRBJ2-5|TRBV19
CASSGGGRPQETQYF
TGTGCCAGTAGTGGAGGGGGCAGACCTCAAGAGACCCAGTACTTC
>TRBD1|.|TRBJ1-1|TRBV10-3
CAISKDRAEAFF
TGTGCCATCAGCAAGGACAGGGCTGAAGCTTTCTTT
>TRBD1|.|TRBJ1-5|TRBV6-5
CAVGTGYSNQPQHF
TGTGCGGTGGGGACAGGGTATAGCAATCAGCCCCAGCATTTT
>.|.|TRBJ2-6|TRBV10-2
CASRSGSGANVLTF
TGCGCCAGCAGATCGGGCTCTGGGGCCAACGTCCTGACTTTC
>.|.|TRBJ1-6|TRBV28
CASSFFARTNSPLHF
TGTGCCAGCAGTTTCTTCGCCAGGACTAATTCACCCCTCCACTTT
>TRBD1|once|TRBJ2-1|TRBV28
CASSLSGTGDNEQFF
TGTGCCAGCAGTTTATCAGGGACAGGGGACAATGAGCAGTTCTTC
>.|.|TRBJ1-5|TRBV19
CASSIGGTNQPQHF
TGTGCCAGTAGTATCGGGGGCACCAATCAGCCCCAGCATTTT
>TRBD1|once|TRBJ1-6|TRBV7-9
CASSPRQGATLHF
TGTGCCAGCAGCCCGCGACAGGGGGCCACCCTCCACTTT
>.|once|TRBJ2-2|TRBV30
CAWSVQGGSWFGELFF
TGTGCCTGGAGTGTACAGGGCGGGAGCTGGTTCGGGGAGCTGTTTTTT
>.|.|TRBJ2-1|TRBV7-3
CASSLSGSYNEQFF
TGTGCCAGCAGCTTATCCGGCTCCTACAATGAGCAGTTCTTC
>TRBD1|.|TRBJ1-5|TRBV19
CASSVSRGPFSNQPQHF
TGTGCCAGTAGTGTTTCCAGGGGGCCCTTCAGCAATCAGCCCCAGCATTTT
>TRBD1|.|TRBJ1-5|TRBV19
CASSMSSGGNQPQHF
TGTGCCAGTAGTATGTCATCAGGGGGGAATCAGCCCCAGCATTTT
>.|.|TRBJ1-1|TRBV6-2/TRBV6-3
CASSLYSNTEAFF
TGTGCCAGCAGTTTGTATTCGAACACTGAAGCTTTCTTT
>.|.|TRBJ1-2|TRBV11-2
CASSLLRGSTYGYTF
TGTGCCAGCAGCTTACTCAGGGGCTCCACCTATGGCTACACCTTC
>TRBD1|few|TRBJ1-1|TRBV29-1
CSVVGQGAFF
TGCAGCGTTGTGGGACAGGGAGCTTTCTTT
>.|.|TRBJ1-4|TRBV5-1
CASSAGGGPTNEKLFF
TGCGCCAGCAGCGCGGGAGGAGGGCCAACTAATGAAAAACTGTTTTTT
>.|.|TRBJ2-5|TRBV19
CASSIVQGKETQYF
TGTGCCAGTAGTATAGTCCAAGGGAAAGAGACCCAGTACTTC
>.|.|TRBJ1-1|TRBV9
CASSVGTGEGTEAFF
TGTGCCAGCAGCGTGGGGACGGGTGAAGGCACTGAAGCTTTCTTT
>.|.|TRBJ1-6|TRBV9
CASSEGLQGNSPLHF
TGTGCCAGCAGCGAAGGGTTACAGGGAAATTCACCCCTCCACTTT
>TRBD1|.|TRBJ1-1|TRBV3-1/TRBV3-2
CASSQWGQGASKLAEAFF
TGTGCCAGCAGCCAATGGGGACAGGGGGCGTCAAAACTGGCTGAAGCTTTCTTT
>TRBD2|.|TRBJ2-2|TRBV9
CASSPRLAVNTGELFF
TGTGCCAGCAGCCCCCGACTAGCAGTGAACACCGGGGAGCTGTTTTTT
>.|.|TRBJ1-5|TRBV19
CATRGGGYQPQHF
TGTGCCACGAGGGGTGGGGGCTATCAGCCCCAGCATTTT
>.|.|TRBJ2-7|TRBV5-5
CASSPGPTGSYEQYF
TGTGCCAGCAGCCCCGGACCTACAGGCTCCTACGAGCAGTACTTC
>.|.|TRBJ1-1|TRBV10-1
CARAPGFF
TGCGCCAGAGCCCCTGGTTTCTTT
>.|.|TRBJ2-5|TRBV5-1
CASSLPGLSQETQYF
TGCGCCAGCAGCTTGCCGGGACTGAGCCAAGAGACCCAGTACTTC
>.|.|TRBJ1-4|TRBV5-8
CASSLGMGHEKLFF
TGTGCCAGCAGCTTGGGGATGGGTCATGAAAAACTGTTTTTT
>.|.|TRBJ2-3|TRBV7-9
CASSAVRGTQYF
TGTGCCAGCAGCGCGGTACGGGGGACGCAGTATTTT
>TRBD1|.|TRBJ1-2|TRBV28
CASSPWTGKYGYTF
TGTGCCAGCAGTCCCTGGACAGGGAAGTATGGCTACACCTTC
>.|once|TRBJ2-3|TRBV14
CASSLQGTDTQYF
TGTGCCAGCAGCCTACAAGGCACAGATACGCAGTATTTT
>.|.|TRBJ1-4|TRBV5-1
CASSLAGTEKLFF
TGCGCCAGCAGCTTGGCAGGGACCGAAAAACTGTTTTTT
>TRBD2|.|TRBJ2-1|TRBV10-3
CAISTTSGRDGEQFF
TGTGCCATCAGTACGACTAGCGGGAGGGACGGGGAGCAGTTCTTC
>.|.|TRBJ2-3|TRBV30
CALYGRTDTQYF
TGTGCCTTATATGGGAGGACAGATACGCAGTATTTT
>TRBD2|.|TRBJ2-7|TRBV5-1
CASSLSSGQAYEQYF
TGCGCCAGCAGCTTATCTAGCGGCCAGGCCTACGAGCAGTACTTC
>.|.|TRBJ1-6|TRBV14
CASSHPGYNSPLHF
TGTGCCAGCAGCCATCCAGGGTATAATTCACCCCTCCACTTT
>.|few|TRBJ1-1|TRBV15
CATSRDPNTEAFF
TGTGCCACCAGCAGAGATCCGAACACTGAAGCTTTCTTT
>.|once|TRBJ2-1|TRBV2
CASSVPGANEQFF
TGTGCCAGCAGTGTTCCAGGGGCAAATGAGCAGTTCTTC
>.|.|TRBJ1-3|TRBV30
CAWSVLTEYSGNTIYF
TGTGCCTGGAGTGTACTTACCGAATATTCTGGAAACACCATATATTTT
>.|.|TRBJ1-5|TRBV2
CASSRDSNQPQHF
TGTGCCAGCAGCAGGGATAGCAATCAGCCCCAGCATTTT
>.|.|TRBJ2-1|TRBV5-1
CASSPPGLGRDNEQFF
TGCGCCAGCTCCCCCCCGGGACTGGGCAGGGACAATGAGCAGTTCTTC